Sequencing of this T cell receptor beta chain was carried out in a study of CD8+ T cells in alopecia areata. Sequencing templates came from extracted RNA that was reverse transcribed into cDNA. This table comes from immunoSEQ multiplex PCR, and its TCRdb copy is limited to in-frame clones, with some not included. The sample consists of some 180,000 clones, 45% to 70% of them appearing once. The CDR3 length is 15 residues. Trimming shortened V by 3 bases and J by 1 base, and 13 bases separated the two germline ends. CDR1 and CDR2 (germline): LNHDA, SQIVND (reference sequence). The clonotype was recovered from a human donor in good health. This rearrangement joins TRBV19 to TRBJ2-7; possibly TRBD1 for D (6 bases). Source material: CD8+ T cells sorted from blood. The CDR3 sequence is CASSMGAGRSYEQYF. The CDR3 DNA follows: TGTGCCAGTAGTATGGGGGCGGGTCGATCCTACGAGCAGTACTTC.